The 14 T cell receptor beta chains given below trace back to one sample, sequenced in a study of blood T cell repertoires in COVID-19 (dated by TCRdb to 2018 to 2021). Preparation of the library involved the immunoSEQ multiplex PCR assay. The table was pulled from immuneACCESS by TCRdb, which kept in-frame rearrangements only. Such tables lose some clones; where checked, under half of the loss comes from unresolved V genes, and the rest has no known cause. The sample includes approximately 250,000 clones, with 82% observed a single time. The top ten clonotypes cover about 15% of the sample. The sample was PBMCs or T cells enriched from blood (not recorded which). The receptors were sampled from a man in his forties or fifties who had recovered from COVID-19.

The chain is built from TRBV30 and TRBJ2-3, with 7 bases matching TRBD2. This CDR3 is 13 amino acids long. Germline assignment: CDR1 GTSNPN and CDR2 SVGIG (reference sequence). J was trimmed by 4 bases and V by 0 bases; bases with no gene match: 1. The CDR3 coding sequence is TGTGCCTGGAGTGTGGCGGGGGCAGATACGCAGTATTTT. This gives the protein CAWSVAGADTQYF.

CDR3 sequence reads: CASSESPGQSYEQYF. CDR3 DNA: TGTGCCAGCAGCGAGAGCCCGGGACAGTCCTACGAGCAGTACTTC. V and J are TRBV5-4 and TRBJ2-7, with 7 bases identical to TRBD1. Per the germline V gene, CDR1 is SGHNT and CDR2 is YYREEE (reference sequence). This CDR3 is built from 15 residues. The V segment lost 4 bases and the J segment 1 base; nucleotides outside the gene matches: 8.

The V and J genes are TRBV13 and TRBJ2-3, with 7 bases identical to TRBD2. Germline loops: CDR1 PRHDT, CDR2 FYEKMQ (reference sequence). There are 15 residues in the CDR3. The V segment lost 5 bases and the J segment 4 bases; nucleotides outside the gene matches: 9. The DNA for the CDR3 is TGTGCCAGCAGCCCTAGACGACTAGCCTCAGATACGCAGTATTTT. Its translation: CASSPRRLASDTQYF.

The chain is built from TRBV28 and TRBJ1-1; D is unresolved. Germline values: CDR1 MDHEN, CDR2 SYDVKM. V was shortened by 7 bases and J by 4 bases, with 13 bases between the two germline ends. The length of the CDR3 is 13 residues. The DNA of the CDR3 is TGTGCCAGCAAGAGGGCAGTTGGCACTGAAGCTTTCTTT. This sequence encodes CASKRAVGTEAFF.

The chain links TRBV4-3 to TRBJ2-1, with D perhaps TRBD1 (6 bases). The V end lost 2 bases, the J end lost 8 bases, and 19 bases lay between the germline ends. The CDR3 has 16 amino acids. Per the germline V gene, CDR1 is LGHNA and CDR2 is YSLEER. CDR3 DNA: TGCGCCAGCAGCCAACAGACCGGGACATGGGGCCATGAGCAGTTCTTC. Translation: CASSQQTGTWGHEQFF.

The V gene is TRBV5-1, the J gene TRBJ1-1; 10 nucleotides agree with TRBD1. Germline V gene sequence: CDR1 SGHRS, CDR2 YFSETQ. The CDR3 runs 15 residues. V shed 4 bases and J 4 bases; nucleotides not matched to a gene: 7. The CDR3 reads CASSTGQGEGTEAFF. The CDR3 bases are TGCGCCAGCAGCACAGGACAGGGGGAGGGCACTGAAGCTTTCTTT.

V is TRBV30 and J is TRBJ1-1; possible D gene TRBD1, 5 bases. Germline-derived CDR1 and CDR2 are GTSNPN and SVGIG (reference sequence). This CDR3 comprises 12 residues. V was cut by 3 bases and J by 5 bases, with 10 bases left in between. The CDR3 nucleotides read TGTGCCTGGAGCGTGCGGGGGACTGAAGCTTTCTTT. Protein: CAWSVRGTEAFF.

The chain employs TRBV11-2 and TRBJ2-7, with D possibly being TRBD1 (5 bases). The CDR3 is 12 amino acids. Germline CDR1 is SGHAT and CDR2 is FQNNGV. The germline V and J ends were trimmed by 5 bases and 6 bases, with 11 bases remaining between them. CDR3 DNA: TGTGCCAGCAGCGGGGCCTCGGGCGAGCAGTACTTC. Amino acid sequence: CASSGASGEQYF.

The rearrangement links TRBV5-8 to TRBJ2-5, with a weak D call TRBD2 (6 bases). The CDR3 is made up of 13 amino acids. Trimming stripped 4 bases from V and 4 bases from J, with 11 bases between. The germline V gene has CDR1 SGHTS and CDR2 YDEGEE. The CDR3 DNA reads as TGTGCCAGCAGCCCGGGACTTAGAGAGACCCAGTACTTC. The encoded protein is CASSPGLRETQYF.

CDR3 region: CASSLGQGSYNEQFF. The CDR3 nucleotides read TGCGCCAGCAGCCTGGGACAGGGTTCCTACAATGAGCAGTTCTTC. The rearrangement uses TRBV4-1 and TRBJ2-1, with 9 bases lining up with TRBD1. Per germline, CDR1 MGHRA and CDR2 YSYEKL. Trimming took 4 bases from V and 1 from J; bases not matched to a gene: 2. This CDR3 has 15 residues.

The chain employs TRBV24-1 and TRBJ2-7; 9 positions match TRBD1. V lost 7 bases and J lost 0; bases outside the gene matches: 6. This CDR3 region has 15 residues. Germline V gives CDR1 KGHDR, CDR2 SFDVKD. CDR3 residues: CATRVRDRVSYEQYF. CDR3 coding DNA: TGTGCCACCAGGGTGAGGGACAGGGTCTCCTACGAGCAGTACTTC.

This chain's CDR3 is CASSVRQGNTEAFF. CDR3 in DNA: TGCGCCAGCAGCGTACGGCAGGGGAACACTGAAGCTTTCTTT. The V and J genes are TRBV4-1 and TRBJ1-1; perhaps TRBD1 as D (5 bases). Per the germline V gene, CDR1 is MGHRA and CDR2 is YSYEKL. The CDR3 contains 14 residues. Between the trimmed V and J ends, which lost 5 bases and 1 base, there was a span of 11 bases.

The V and J genes are TRBV18 and TRBJ2-2; 10 bases line up with TRBD1. V shed 4 bases, J shed 2 bases, and the junction held 4 bases outside the gene matches. The CDR3 sequence is 16 residues long. Germline V gene data show CDR1 as KGHSH and CDR2 as LQKENI. The CDR3 sequence: CASSRGTGANTGELFF. The CDR3 DNA reads TGTGCCAGCTCACGCGGGACAGGGGCAAACACCGGGGAGCTGTTTTTT.

The genes are TRBV13 and TRBJ2-7; 10 nucleotides agree with TRBD2. CDR3 length: 18 amino acids. CDR1 and CDR2 (germline): PRHDT, FYEKMQ (reference sequence). J gave up 2 bases and V 6 bases, and 16 bases lay outside the gene matches. CDR3: CASRQTTGVGLAAYEQYF. CDR3 DNA: TGTGCCAGCAGACAGACGACAGGGGTCGGACTAGCGGCCTACGAGCAGTACTTC.